The clone carrying this T cell receptor (beta chain) was picked up many times. This sample stems from a study of CD8 T cells in ankylosing spondylitis. TCRdb re-called the 5' RACE reads with MiXCR, one entry per CDR3 protein. Among some 140,000 distinct CDR3 sequences listed, around 10% were seen once. J gave up 4 bases and V 5 bases, and 6 bases lay outside the gene matches. The CDR3 is 13 residues long. CDR1 and CDR2 (germline): DFQATT, SNEGSKA (reference sequence). Sequencing was done on a sample of blood, either unsorted or a sorted T cell fraction (not recorded which). The TCR sequence derives from a female donor with ankylosing spondylitis or in good health (not recorded which). The chain combines TRBV20-1 with TRBJ1-1; TRBD1 matches at 8 bases. This CDR3 is CSAEQGVSTEAFF. The CDR3 DNA follows: TGCAGTGCTGAACAGGGGGTTAGCACTGAAGCTTTCTTT.